This entry lists 16 T cell receptor beta chains sequenced from one sample in a study of identical twins. TCRdb redid the calling of the 5' RACE reads with MiXCR, one entry per CDR3 protein. The repertoire consists of about 890,000 distinct CDR3 sequences, with roughly 12% occurring once and the leading ten covering 1.5% to 2%. This sample was also put to use in a study of yellow fever vaccine responses in identical twins.

Sequenced: PBMCs. Receptors were obtained from a young woman in good health.

The rearrangement joins TRBV27 to TRBJ1-5; 8 nucleotides line up with TRBD1. The CDR3 covers 16 residues. Trimming removed 5 bases from V and 0 bases from J; junction bases left unmatched: 6. Per the germline V gene, CDR1 is MNHEY and CDR2 is SMNVEV (reference sequence). The CDR3 DNA sequence: TGTGCCAGCAGTCACCCGACAGGGGTTAGCAATCAGCCCCAGCATTTT. Its protein is CASSHPTGVSNQPQHF.

This clonotype has more than one count but fewer than ten. The chain joins TRBV5-1 to TRBJ2-1; D gene unclear. V lost 1 base and J 6 bases, leaving 11 bases between the germline ends. The V gene's germline CDR1 is SGHRS and CDR2 YFSETQ. This CDR3 contains 14 residues. The CDR3 sequence: CASSLFSASNEQFF. In DNA, the CDR3 is TGCGCCAGCAGCTTGTTTAGTGCTAGCAATGAGCAGTTCTTC.

This clonotype turned up a few times. The chain recombines TRBV20-1 with TRBJ2-1; D perhaps matches TRBD1 (5 bases). V was pared by 5 bases and J by 9 bases, with 11 bases between. Germline CDR1 is DFQATT and CDR2 is SNEGSKA (reference sequence). There are 11 residues in the CDR3. Here the CDR3 DNA reads TGCAGTGCTCACAGGTCGGGTGAGCAGTTCTTC. It encodes CSAHRSGEQFF.

The gene calls are TRBV24-1 and TRBJ2-1; 9 bases match TRBD2. V shed 4 bases, J shed 7 bases, and the junction held 7 bases outside the gene matches. Germline lookup yields CDR1 KGHDR and CDR2 SFDVKD. This CDR3 has 15 amino acids. The CDR3 nucleotides read TGTGCCACCAGTGAGGCGGGAGGGCCTCGTAATGAGCAGTTCTTC. This sequence encodes CATSEAGGPRNEQFF.

Concerning this clonotype itself: Compared with germline, one end of the junction differs, possibly owing to a read error. The rearrangement uses TRBV20-1 and TRBJ1-2; tentative D call: TRBD1 (5 bases). Germline assignment: CDR1 DFQATT and CDR2 SNEGSKA (reference sequence). CDR3 length: 9 amino acids. The CDR3 DNA sequence: TGCAGTGCTAGCCCCGGGGCCTACTTC. Its protein is CSASPGAYF.

This chain links TRBV5-1 with TRBJ1-2; D is unresolved. This CDR3 contains 16 residues. Germline V gene lookup returns CDR1 SGHRS and CDR2 YFSETQ. V was shortened by 2 bases and J by 0 bases, with 14 bases between the two germline ends. The DNA for the CDR3 is TGCGCCAGCAGCTTAGAACCGACACCTTCTAACTATGGCTACACCTTC. Amino acids: CASSLEPTPSNYGYTF.

In this sample, this clonotype turned up many times. V usage is TRBV6-5 and J usage is TRBJ2-7, with D tentatively TRBD2 (6 bases). The CDR3 length is 15 residues. V was shortened by 6 bases and J by 0 bases, with 15 bases between the two germline ends. Germline-derived CDR1 and CDR2 are MNHEY and SVGAGI. The CDR3 DNA follows: TGTGCCAGCAGGTACGCACGCGGGGCCTCCTACGAGCAGTACTTC. Translated, it gives CASRYARGASYEQYF.

This clonotype has just a few counts. The V gene is TRBV29-1, the J gene TRBJ1-2, with a possible D match to TRBD1 (6 bases). CDR1 and CDR2 from the germline V gene are SQVTM and ANQGSEA. V was cut by 2 bases and J by 2 bases, with 6 bases left in between. The CDR3 is 12 residues long. The CDR3 DNA is TGCAGCGTTGAAACAGGGAACTATGGCTACACCTTC. Its protein product is CSVETGNYGYTF.

This clonotype was counted between two and nine times. The chain links TRBV7-3 to TRBJ2-2; 14 bases align to TRBD2. J lost 3 bases, V lost 4 bases, and 13 bases had no gene match. Per the germline V gene, CDR1 is SGHTA and CDR2 is FQGTGA. This CDR3 is 20 amino acids long. The CDR3 region is CASSSLSGLAGGKDTGELFF. The CDR3 nucleotides are TGTGCCAGCAGCTCCTTGAGCGGACTAGCGGGAGGAAAAGACACCGGGGAGCTGTTTTTT.

The chain is built from TRBV2 and TRBJ2-7, with 7 bases identical to TRBD1. Germline V lookup: CDR1 SNHLY, CDR2 FYNNEI. V was pared by 6 bases and J by 2 bases, with 7 bases of the junction left unmatched. The CDR3 covers 14 residues. In DNA form, the CDR3 reads TGTGCCAGCAGCGAAAGGACAGGAACCTACGAGCAGTACTTC. Amino acids: CASSERTGTYEQYF.

The rearrangement uses TRBV9 and TRBJ2-1, with D perhaps matching TRBD1 (5 bases). The V gene lost 3 bases and the J gene lost 7 bases, with 20 bases spanning the gap. There are 16 residues in the CDR3. Looked up from germline, CDR1 is SGDLS and CDR2 is YYNGEE. DNA for the CDR3: TGTGCCAGCAGCGCCTTATTCCCCCAGGGTGGGAATGAGCAGTTCTTC. This sequence encodes CASSALFPQGGNEQFF.

This clonotype was seen only a few times. The chain has TRBV5-1 and TRBJ2-5; 7 bases line up with TRBD2. The ends lost 4 bases at V and 5 bases at J; junction bases unmatched: 8. Germline V gene lookup returns CDR1 SGHRS and CDR2 YFSETQ. This CDR3 comprises 14 residues. The CDR3, as DNA: TGCGCCAGCAGCCAGAGTAGCGGGCGGGAGACCCAGTACTTC. It is translated as CASSQSSGRETQYF.

This clonotype has just a few counts. The gene calls are TRBV11-2 and TRBJ2-1; 9 bases are a match to TRBD2. Trimming removed 8 bases from V and 8 bases from J; junction bases left unmatched: 7. This CDR3 is built from 13 residues. CDR1 is SGHAT and CDR2 is FQNNGV in the germline V gene. CDR3 bases: TGTGCCAGCGATGAGCGGGGGGCGCATGAGCAGTTCTTC. Amino acids: CASDERGAHEQFF.

This clonotype turned up a few times. The chain has TRBV10-3 and TRBJ2-4; 10 bases are shared with TRBD2. V shed 0 bases, J shed 1 base, and the junction held 15 bases outside the gene matches. Germline V gives CDR1 ENHRY, CDR2 SYGVKD. This CDR3 contains 21 residues. Written as DNA, the CDR3 is TGTGCCATCAGTGAGTCGAATTTGACTAGCGGGTTCCCGAGGGCCAAAAACATTCAGTACTTC. Encoded protein: CAISESNLTSGFPRAKNIQYF.

The gene calls are TRBV12-3 or TRBV12-4 and TRBJ2-3; no definite D call. Trimming took 6 bases from V and 0 from J, leaving 10 bases between them. The CDR3 extends over 14 amino acids. CDR3 sequence reads: CASSLKPSTDTQYF. The DNA for the CDR3 is TGTGCCAGCAGCCTCAAGCCAAGCACAGATACGCAGTATTTT.

The chain combines TRBV4-2 with TRBJ2-1, with 7 bases that match TRBD2. This CDR3 contains 15 residues. The V gene's germline CDR1 is LGHNA and CDR2 YNFKEQ. V was clipped by 4 bases and J by 12 bases; unmatched bases: 15. CDR3 loop: CASSRWGGGPTAQFF. CDR3 DNA sequence: TGTGCCAGCAGCCGATGGGGGGGAGGGCCGACCGCGCAGTTCTTC.